What follows are 7 T cell receptor beta chains derived from one specimen sequenced in a study of PD-1 blockade in classical Hodgkin lymphoma. Every patient was affected by relapse after autologous stem cell transplantation, while exposure to brentuximab vedotin was not uniform. Data came from immunoSEQ multiplex PCR; TCRdb stores just in-frame clones and leaves some out. In the table there are 25,000 to 35,000 clones, around 67% of which are singletons. The sample was peripheral blood mononuclear cells (PBMCs), taken before the second cycle of nivolumab. These receptors were obtained from a human donor with classical Hodgkin lymphoma.

The chain employs TRBV7-9 and TRBJ1-3; TRBD1 matches 11 bases. V lost 5 bases to trimming and J lost 4 bases; unmatched junction nucleotides: 7. Germline V lookup: CDR1 SEHNR, CDR2 FQNEAQ (reference sequence). This CDR3 comprises 16 residues. The CDR3 here is CASSPDRGREGNTIYF. The CDR3 DNA reads as TGTGCCAGCAGCCCGGACAGGGGGCGAGAAGGAAACACCATATATTTT.

This chain joins TRBV7-9 and TRBJ2-5; 7 bases are shared with TRBD2. CDR1 is SEHNR, CDR2 FQNEAQ, per germline (reference sequence). V trimming: 2 bases; J trimming: 0 bases; junction bases outside the gene matches: 6. The CDR3 contains 16 residues. In nucleotides, the CDR3 is TGTGCCAGCAGCTTATGGGCGGGGGAGTACCAAGAGACCCAGTACTTC. It encodes CASSLWAGEYQETQYF.

This clone ranks as medium-sized (0.01 to 0.1%). As DNA, the CDR3 is TGTGCCAGCAGCCAAGATATTGGAGCGGGGGGAGAGACCCAGTACTTC. This sequence encodes CASSQDIGAGGETQYF. The chain links TRBV4-2 to TRBJ2-5; 9 nucleotides line up with TRBD2. The CDR3 length is 16 residues. Looked up from germline, CDR1 is LGHNA and CDR2 is YNFKEQ. V trimming: 0 bases; J trimming: 4 bases; junction bases outside the gene matches: 6.

The chain is built from TRBV6-1 and TRBJ2-7; D might be TRBD1 (6 bases). There are 11 residues in the CDR3. Germline lookup yields CDR1 MNHNS and CDR2 SASEGT. V lost 10 bases and J 7 bases, leaving 14 bases between the germline ends. The CDR3 coding sequence is TGTGCCACCATCTCAGGGGCAGAGCAGTACTTC. This translates into CATISGAEQYF.

V gene TRBV11-2 combines with J gene TRBJ2-1; TRBD2 matches at 12 bases. Germline V gene lookup returns CDR1 SGHAT and CDR2 FQNNGV. This CDR3 is built from 15 residues. Germline trimming cut 4 bases from V and 8 bases from J; bases unmatched to any gene: 6. CDR3 sequence reads: CASSSSSGGAYEQFF. Here the CDR3 DNA reads TGTGCCAGCAGCTCCTCTAGCGGGGGGGCCTATGAGCAGTTCTTC. Variable domain in full (rest from reference TRBV11-2 and TRBJ2-1): EAGVAQSPRYKIIEKRQSVAFWCNPISGHATLYWYQQILGQGPKLLIQFQNNGVVDDSQLPKDRFSAERLKGVDSTLKIQPAKLEDSAVYLCASSSSSGGAYEQFFGPGTRLTVL.

This chain links TRBV9 with TRBJ2-1; D call uncertain. Germline CDR1 is SGDLS and CDR2 is YYNGEE. Trimming stripped 0 bases from V and 4 bases from J, with 8 bases between. There are 14 residues in the CDR3. In DNA, the CDR3 is TGTGCCAGCAGCGTAGGGGCAGAATACAATGAGCAGTTCTTC. Translation gives CASSVGAEYNEQFF.

This clone counts as medium-sized. The chain couples TRBV2 to TRBJ1-1, with TRBD1 as a possible D gene (6 bases). Germline CDR1 SNHLY, CDR2 FYNNEI. There are 12 residues in the CDR3. V dropped 6 bases and J dropped 8 bases, with 13 bases sitting between them. CDR3 DNA sequence: TGTGCCAGCAGGCTGAGCAGGGGCGAAGCTTTCTTT. As protein: CASRLSRGEAFF.